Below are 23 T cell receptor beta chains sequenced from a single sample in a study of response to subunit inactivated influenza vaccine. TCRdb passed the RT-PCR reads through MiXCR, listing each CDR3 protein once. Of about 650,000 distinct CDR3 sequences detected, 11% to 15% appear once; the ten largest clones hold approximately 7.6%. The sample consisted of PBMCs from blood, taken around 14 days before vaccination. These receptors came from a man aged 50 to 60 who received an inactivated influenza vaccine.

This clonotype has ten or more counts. The chain's CDR3 is CASSAISGSPRNEQYF. DNA for the CDR3: TGTGCCAGCAGCGCAATCTCCGGGTCTCCAAGAAACGAGCAGTACTTC. The V call is TRBV3-1, the J call TRBJ2-7; D gene ambiguous. Looked up from germline, CDR1 is LGHDT and CDR2 is YNNKEL (reference sequence). Trimming removed 5 bases at V and 5 bases at J, with 22 bases between. The CDR3 runs to 16 residues.

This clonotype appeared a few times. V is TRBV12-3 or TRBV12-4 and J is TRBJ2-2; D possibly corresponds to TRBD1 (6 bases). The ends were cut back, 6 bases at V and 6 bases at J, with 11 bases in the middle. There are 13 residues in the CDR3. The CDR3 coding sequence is TGTGCCAGCAGAACCGACAGGCCCGGGGAGCTGTTTTTT. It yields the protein CASRTDRPGELFF.

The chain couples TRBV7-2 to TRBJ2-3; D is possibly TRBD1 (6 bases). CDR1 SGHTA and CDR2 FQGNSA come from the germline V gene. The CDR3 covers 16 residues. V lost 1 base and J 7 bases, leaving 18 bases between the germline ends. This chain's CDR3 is CASSLEGRGLGNTQYF. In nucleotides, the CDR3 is TGTGCCAGCAGCTTAGAAGGCAGGGGCCTTGGGAATACGCAGTATTTT.

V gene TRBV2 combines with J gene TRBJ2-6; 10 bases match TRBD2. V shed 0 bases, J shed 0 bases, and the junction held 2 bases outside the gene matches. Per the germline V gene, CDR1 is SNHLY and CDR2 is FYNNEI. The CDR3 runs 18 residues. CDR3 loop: CASSEASGGASGANVLTF. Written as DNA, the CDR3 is TGTGCCAGCAGTGAAGCAAGCGGGGGGGCCTCTGGGGCCAACGTCCTGACTTTC.

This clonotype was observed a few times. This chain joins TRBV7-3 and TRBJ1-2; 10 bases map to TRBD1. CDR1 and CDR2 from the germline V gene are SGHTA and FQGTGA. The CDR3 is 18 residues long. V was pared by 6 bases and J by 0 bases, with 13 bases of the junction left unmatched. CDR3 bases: TGTGCCAGCAGGCCCCATGGGACAGGGGTATTAGCTAACTATGGCTACACCTTC. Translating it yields CASRPHGTGVLANYGYTF.

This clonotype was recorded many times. CDR3 DNA: TGTGCCAGCAGCCAAGCTCTCACGAACACTGAAGCTTTCTTT. Translated, it gives CASSQALTNTEAFF. The chain carries TRBV3-1 and TRBJ1-1; unclear D gene. The CDR3 has 14 amino acids. Germline V gives CDR1 LGHDT, CDR2 YNNKEL (reference sequence). The V gene lost 1 base and the J gene lost 1 base, with 7 bases spanning the gap.

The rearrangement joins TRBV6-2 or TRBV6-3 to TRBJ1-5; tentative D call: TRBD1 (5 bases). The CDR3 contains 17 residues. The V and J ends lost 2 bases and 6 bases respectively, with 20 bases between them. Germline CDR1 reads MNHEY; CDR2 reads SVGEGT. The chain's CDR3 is CASSYLPRREESQPQHF. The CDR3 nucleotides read TGTGCCAGCAGTTACCTCCCCCGCAGGGAGGAGAGTCAGCCCCAGCATTTT.

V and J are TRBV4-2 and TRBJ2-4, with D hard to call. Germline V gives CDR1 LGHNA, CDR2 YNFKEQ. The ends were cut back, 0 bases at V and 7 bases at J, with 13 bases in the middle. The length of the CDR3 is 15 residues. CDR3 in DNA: TGTGCCAGCAGCCAAGAAAGCACCCCCGGGAACATTCAGTACTTC. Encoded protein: CASSQESTPGNIQYF.

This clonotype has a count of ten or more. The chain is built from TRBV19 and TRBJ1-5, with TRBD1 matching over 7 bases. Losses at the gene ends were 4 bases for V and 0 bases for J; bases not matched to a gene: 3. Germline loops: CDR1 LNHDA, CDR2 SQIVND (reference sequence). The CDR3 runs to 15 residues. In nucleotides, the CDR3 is TGTGCCAGTAGTAAACAGGGGACTAGCAATCAGCCCCAGCATTTT. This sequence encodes CASSKQGTSNQPQHF.

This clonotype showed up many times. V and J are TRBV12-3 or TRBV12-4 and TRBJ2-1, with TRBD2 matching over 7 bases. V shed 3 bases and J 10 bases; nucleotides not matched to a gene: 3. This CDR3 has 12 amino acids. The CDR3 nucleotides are TGTGCCAGCAGTTTGGGTAGCGGGGAGCAGTTCTTC. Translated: CASSLGSGEQFF.

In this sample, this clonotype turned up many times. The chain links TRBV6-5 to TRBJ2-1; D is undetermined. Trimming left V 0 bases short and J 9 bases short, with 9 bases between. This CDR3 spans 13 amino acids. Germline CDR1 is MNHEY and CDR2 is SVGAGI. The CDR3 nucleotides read TGTGCCAGCAGTTACTCGCCGTTGGGTGAGCAGTTCTTC. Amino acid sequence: CASSYSPLGEQFF.

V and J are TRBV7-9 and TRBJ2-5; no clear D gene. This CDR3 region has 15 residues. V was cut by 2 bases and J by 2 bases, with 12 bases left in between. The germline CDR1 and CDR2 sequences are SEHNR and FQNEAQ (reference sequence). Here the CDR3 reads CASSLLRTEQETQYF. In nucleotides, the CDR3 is TGTGCCAGCAGCTTACTAAGGACGGAGCAAGAGACCCAGTACTTC.

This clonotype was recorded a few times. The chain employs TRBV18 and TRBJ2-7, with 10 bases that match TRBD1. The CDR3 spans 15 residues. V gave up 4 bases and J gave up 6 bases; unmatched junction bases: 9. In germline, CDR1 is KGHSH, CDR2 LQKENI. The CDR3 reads CASSLSGTGVAEQYF. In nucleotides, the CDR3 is TGTGCCAGCTCACTATCCGGGACAGGGGTCGCCGAGCAGTACTTC.

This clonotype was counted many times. The CDR3, as DNA: TGTGCCATCAGGGAACCGACTAGCGGAGTAGACAATGAGCAGTTCTTC. Translation: CAIREPTSGVDNEQFF. The J gene is TRBJ2-1, the V gene TRBV10-3; 9 nucleotides agree with TRBD2. The CDR3 loop spans 16 amino acids. J was trimmed by 5 bases and V by 6 bases; bases with no gene match: 11. The germline V gene encodes CDR1 ENHRY and CDR2 SYGVKD.

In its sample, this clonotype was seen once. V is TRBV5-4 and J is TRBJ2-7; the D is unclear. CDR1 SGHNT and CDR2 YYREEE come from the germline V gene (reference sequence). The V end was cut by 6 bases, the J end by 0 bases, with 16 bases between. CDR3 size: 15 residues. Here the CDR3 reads CASTMRSSSSYEQYF. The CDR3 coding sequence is TGTGCCAGCACTATGCGTAGCTCGAGCTCCTACGAGCAGTACTTC. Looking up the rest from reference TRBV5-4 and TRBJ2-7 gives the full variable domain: ETGVTQSPTHLIKTRGQQVTLRCSSQSGHNTVSWYQQALGQGPQFIFQYYREEENGRGNFPPRFSGLQFPNYSSELNVNALELDDSALYLCASTMRSSSSYEQYFGPGTRLTVT.

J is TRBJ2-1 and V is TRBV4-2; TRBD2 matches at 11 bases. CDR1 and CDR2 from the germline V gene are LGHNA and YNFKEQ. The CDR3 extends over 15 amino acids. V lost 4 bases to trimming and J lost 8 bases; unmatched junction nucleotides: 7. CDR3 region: CASSRTSGRTDEQFF. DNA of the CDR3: TGTGCCAGCAGCCGAACTAGCGGGAGAACCGATGAGCAGTTCTTC.

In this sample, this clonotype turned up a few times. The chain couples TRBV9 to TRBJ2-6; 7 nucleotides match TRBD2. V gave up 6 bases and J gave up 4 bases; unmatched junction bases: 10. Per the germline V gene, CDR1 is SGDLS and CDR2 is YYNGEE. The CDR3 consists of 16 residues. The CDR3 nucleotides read TGTGCCAGCACCGCAGGCGGGGGTGGAGGGGCCAACGTCCTGACTTTC. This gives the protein CASTAGGGGGANVLTF.

The CDR3 DNA reads as TGTGCCTACATTAAGGGGGTTTCCTACAATGAGCAGTTCTTC. Protein sequence: CAYIKGVSYNEQFF. V gene TRBV30 combines with J gene TRBJ2-1; weak D call: TRBD1 (6 bases). Germline V gene sequence: CDR1 GTSNPN, CDR2 SVGIG (reference sequence). The CDR3 sequence is 14 residues long. V lost 7 bases to trimming and J lost 1 base, with 14 bases between them.

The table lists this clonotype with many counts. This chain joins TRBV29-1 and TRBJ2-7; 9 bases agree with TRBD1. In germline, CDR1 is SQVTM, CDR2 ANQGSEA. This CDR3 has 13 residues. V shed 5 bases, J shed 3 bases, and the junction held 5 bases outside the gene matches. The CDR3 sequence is CSVKDRGNYEQYF. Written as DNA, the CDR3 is TGCAGCGTTAAGGACAGGGGAAACTACGAGCAGTACTTC.

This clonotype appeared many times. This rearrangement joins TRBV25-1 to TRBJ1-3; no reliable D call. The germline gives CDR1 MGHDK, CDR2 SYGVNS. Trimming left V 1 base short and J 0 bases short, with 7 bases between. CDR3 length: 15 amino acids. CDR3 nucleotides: TGTGCCAGCAGTGAATGGGGTGACTCTGGAAACACCATATATTTT. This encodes CASSEWGDSGNTIYF.

Written as DNA, the CDR3 is TGTGCCAGCAGTTTATCGGACAGCCTCAATTCACCCCTCCACTTT. Translation gives CASSLSDSLNSPLHF. V is TRBV27 and J is TRBJ1-6; TRBD1 might be the D (6 bases). The V end lost 0 bases, the J end lost 7 bases, and 10 bases lay between the germline ends. Germline loops: CDR1 MNHEY, CDR2 SMNVEV (reference sequence). This CDR3 is 15 amino acids long.

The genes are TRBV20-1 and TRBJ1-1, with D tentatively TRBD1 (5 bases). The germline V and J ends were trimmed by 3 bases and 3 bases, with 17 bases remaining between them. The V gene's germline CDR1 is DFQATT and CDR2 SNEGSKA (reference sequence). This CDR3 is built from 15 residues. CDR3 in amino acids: CSARAAGRLDTEAFF. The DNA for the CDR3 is TGCAGTGCTAGGGCAGCAGGGAGGTTGGACACTGAAGCTTTCTTT.

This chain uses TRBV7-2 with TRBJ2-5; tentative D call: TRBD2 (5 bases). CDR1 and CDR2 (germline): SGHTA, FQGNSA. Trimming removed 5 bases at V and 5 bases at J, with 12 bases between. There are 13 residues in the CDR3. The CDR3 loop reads CASSPVVAETQYF. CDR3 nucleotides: TGTGCCAGCAGCCCCGTCGTAGCGGAGACCCAGTACTTC.